Listed below are T cell receptor beta chains from one sample, sequenced in a study of OX40 agonist ivuxolimab in advanced cancers. Measured with immunoSEQ multiplex PCR; TCRdb has only the in-frame clones, and not every one. The sample lists tens of thousands of clones, 85% to 90% occurring once. The source material was CD4+ or CD8+ T cells sorted from blood, sampled in a trial of the OX40 agonist ivuxolimab. The origin of the receptors is an adult with an advanced solid tumor such as melanoma, head and neck, liver or kidney cancer. The CDR3 runs from the conserved cysteine through the conserved F or W. A D gene is named only where the DNA matches it firmly. Size is omitted from some rows. Given values are once, few, many or a class for expanded clones.

clone_size,d_call,v_call,j_call,cdr3_aa,cdr3_nt
.,.,TRBV6-1,TRBJ1-1,CASSARRGENTEAFF,TGTGCCAGCAGTGCAAGGAGGGGGGAGAACACTGAAGCTTTCTTT
.,.,TRBV25-1,TRBJ1-2,CASSVHLNYGYTF,TGTGCCAGCAGTGTGCACCTTAACTATGGCTACACCTTC
.,.,TRBV30,TRBJ1-5,CAWSPGENQPQHF,TGTGCCTGGAGTCCGGGTGAGAATCAGCCCCAGCATTTT
.,TRBD1,TRBV15,TRBJ2-2,CATSRDPGTGGPGELFF,TGTGCCACCAGCAGAGATCCCGGGACAGGGGGCCCCGGGGAGCTGTTTTTT
.,.,TRBV7-2,TRBJ1-2,CASSLATGGYTF,TGTGCCAGCAGCCTTGCTACGGGGGGCTACACCTTC
once,.,TRBV25-1,TRBJ2-7,CASIGGIYEQYF,TGTGCCAGCATTGGGGGCATCTACGAGCAGTACTTC
.,TRBD2,TRBV10-3,TRBJ2-3,CAIRASGRSTDTQYF,TGTGCCATCAGGGCTAGCGGGCGGAGCACAGATACGCAGTATTTT
.,.,TRBV7-9,TRBJ2-7,CASSPRARTYEQYF,TGTGCCAGCAGCCCGAGGGCCCGGACCTACGAGCAGTACTTC
once,.,TRBV19,TRBJ2-2,CASRRGANTGELFF,TGTGCCAGTAGGCGGGGCGCGAACACCGGGGAGCTGTTTTTT
.,.,TRBV19,TRBJ2-2,CASSQHRGGTGELFF,TGTGCCAGTAGTCAACACAGGGGAGGGACCGGGGAGCTGTTTTTT
.,.,TRBV5-1,TRBJ1-4,CASSLDNRRNEKLFF,TGCGCCAGCAGCTTGGATAACAGACGAAATGAAAAACTGTTTTTT
.,.,TRBV7-2,TRBJ2-7,CASSLIPGQEQYF,TGTGCCAGCAGCTTAATCCCGGGGCAGGAGCAGTACTTC
.,.,TRBV6-1,TRBJ1-5,CASNTDPRGGQPQHF,TGTGCCAGCAACACAGATCCGAGGGGGGGTCAGCCCCAGCATTTT